The entry that follows covers one T cell receptor (beta chain) sequence. The sample belongs to a study of technical replicates of blood from a few donors. Some clones are missing from TCRdb's copy, which holds only in-frame ones; the method was immunoSEQ multiplex PCR. The data show tens of thousands of clones, around 87% seen once. The CDR3 runs to 17 residues. Trimming cost V 7 bases and J 12 bases; bases outside gene matches: 21. The germline V gene encodes CDR1 SGHDT and CDR2 YYEEEE. This TCR was recovered from a human donor in good health. Some clones in this sample may be carry-over from other donors' samples. The gene calls are TRBV5-6 and TRBJ1-6, with 8 bases aligning to TRBD1. Source material: PBMCs. The CDR3 spells CASGYWGRTGFKGPLHF. Here the CDR3 DNA reads TGTGCCAGCGGGTACTGGGGCCGGACAGGGTTTAAAGGACCCCTCCACTTT.